A selection of T cell receptor beta chains follows, all from one sample in a study of T cells in Graves' hyperthyroidism and ophthalmopathy. TCRdb re-derived calls from the multiplex PCR reads in MiXCR, one entry per CDR3 protein. Of approximately 300,000 distinct CDR3 sequences listed, 15% to 20% are singletons. The material sequenced was blood. The receptors here all came from a man aged 25-45 years with Graves' hyperthyroidism. The CDR3 runs from the conserved cysteine through the conserved F or W. D genes are given only for firm matches. Only part of the rows carry a size: once, few, many, or a class if the clone is expanded.

j_gene	v_gene	d_gene	abundance	CDR3nt	CDR3aa
TRBJ1-5	TRBV12-3/TRBV12-4	-	few	TGTGCCAGCAGTTTCGGGGGCTCCGGTCAGCCCCAGCATTTT	CASSFGGSGQPQHF
TRBJ2-7	TRBV10-2	TRBD1	many	TGCGCCAGCAGCGATGACAGGGGTAGCGACGAGCAGTACTTC	CASSDDRGSDEQYF
TRBJ2-1	TRBV3-1	TRBD2	many	TGTGCCAGCAGTCCCCCGGGACTAGCGGGAGTCGGTGAGCAGTTCTTC	CASSPPGLAGVGEQFF
TRBJ2-2	TRBV6-1	-	once	TGTGCCAGCAGCCTCCGTGGCGGAGAGAACACCGGGGAGCTGTTTTTT	CASSLRGGENTGELFF
TRBJ1-1	TRBV10-3	-	few	TGTGCCATCAGTGAAGGGGACCTAAACACTGAAGCTTTCTTT	CAISEGDLNTEAFF
TRBJ1-4	TRBV7-9	-	-	TGTGCCAGCAGCTTAGGTACAGGGATGGATGAAAAACTGTTTTTT	CASSLGTGMDEKLFF
TRBJ1-2	TRBV12-5	-	-	TGTGCTAGTGGTTTGGAGCCAATTGAGCGGGGCTACACCTTC	CASGLEPIERGYTF
TRBJ1-2	TRBV4-1	TRBD1	-	TGCGCCAGCAGCCCGGGGACAGGGGAGGGTGGCTACACCTTC	CASSPGTGEGGYTF
TRBJ2-4	TRBV30	TRBD1	many	TGTGCCTACAGGGGGCTGGCCAAAAACATTCAGTACTTC	CAYRGLAKNIQYF
TRBJ2-1	TRBV7-9	TRBD2	-	TGTGCCAGCAGCTTAATGACTAGCGGGAGGAATGAGCAGTTCTTC	CASSLMTSGRNEQFF
TRBJ2-1	TRBV5-1	TRBD2	many	TGCGCCAGCAGCTTGGGGTGGACTAGCGGGAAGGCCGCGAGGGCAAGGCAGTTCTTC	CASSLGWTSGKAARARQFF
TRBJ1-2	TRBV2	TRBD1	few	TGTGCCAGCAGTGATATTCACAGGGGGCCTGGCTACACCTTC	CASSDIHRGPGYTF
TRBJ2-7	TRBV6-2/TRBV6-3	-	many	TGTGCCAGCAGTGGCCTAAGAAGGCTAGGCTCCTACGAGCAGTACTTC	CASSGLRRLGSYEQYF
TRBJ2-1	TRBV5-1	TRBD2	many	TGCGCCAGCAGCTTGGGGACTAGCGACTACAATGAGCAGCTCTTC	CASSLGTSDYNEQLF
TRBJ2-2	TRBV20-1	TRBD2	-	TGCAGTGCTCTCGGACTAGACCCGAACACCGGGGAGCTGTTTTTT	CSALGLDPNTGELFF
TRBJ2-7	TRBV18	-	many	TGTGCCAGCTCACCTGCGTCGGGAGTCATCTACGAGCAGTACTTC	CASSPASGVIYEQYF
TRBJ1-1	TRBV20-1	-	many	TGCAGTGCTAGGTTTAGGGCATGGCGGAACACTGAAGCTTTCTTT	CSARFRAWRNTEAFF
TRBJ2-1	TRBV7-3	TRBD1	few	TGTGCCAGCAGCCAACAGGGGGCTTGGAATGAGCAGTTCTTC	CASSQQGAWNEQFF
TRBJ2-1	TRBV20-1	TRBD2	many	TGCAGTGCTAGGGCGCCGGGACTACTCAATGAGCAGTTCTTC	CSARAPGLLNEQFF
TRBJ2-3	TRBV12-3/TRBV12-4	-	few	TGTGCCAGCAGAACTGACTATCACGGCACAGATACGCAGTATTTT	CASRTDYHGTDTQYF
TRBJ2-1	TRBV20-1	TRBD2	-	TGCAGTGCTAGAGATGGGGAGCGGGGTTTATACAATGAGCAGTTCTTC	CSARDGERGLYNEQFF
TRBJ1-3	TRBV15	TRBD1	many	TGTGCCACCAGCTGGGGACAGCCCTTCTCTGGAAACACCATATATTTT	CATSWGQPFSGNTIYF
TRBJ2-1	TRBV24-1	-	many	TGTGCCACCAGTGACACCCGGACAGAGAATTACAATGAGCAGTTCTTC	CATSDTRTENYNEQFF
TRBJ1-1	TRBV30	-	many	TGTGCCTGGAGTTACTCAGAGGCTGAAGCTTTCTTT	CAWSYSEAEAFF
TRBJ2-1	TRBV25-1	-	few	TGTGCCAGCAGTGAATGGCCTCGGGATGAGCAGTTCTTC	CASSEWPRDEQFF
TRBJ1-1	TRBV30	-	many	TGTGCCTGGAGTAGAGGGGCTTGGGAACCTGAAGCTTTCTTT	CAWSRGAWEPEAFF
TRBJ2-3	TRBV11-3	-	-	TGTGCCAGCAGCTTCGAGTCCGGCACAGATACGCAGTATTTT	CASSFESGTDTQYF
TRBJ2-3	TRBV11-2	-	many	TGTGCCAGCAGCCCCCTAGGGCAGGGGATAACAGATACGCAGTATTTT	CASSPLGQGITDTQYF
TRBJ1-5	TRBV19	-	many	TGTGCCAGTAGTATTGGCAGATTAGTCAATCAGCCCCAGCATTTT	CASSIGRLVNQPQHF
TRBJ2-1	TRBV24-1	-	many	TGTGCCACCGAGCGCAGCTCCTACAATGAGCAGTTCTTC	CATERSSYNEQFF
TRBJ2-1	TRBV19	TRBD1	few	TGTGCCAGTAGTATTGGGGACAGGTACAATGAGCAGTTCTTC	CASSIGDRYNEQFF
TRBJ2-2	TRBV2	TRBD2	-	TGTGCCAGCAGTGCCGGACTAGCGGGAGATGGGGAGCTGTTTTTT	CASSAGLAGDGELFF
TRBJ2-7	TRBV4-2	-	few	TGTGCCAGCAGCCAAGAAGCGTACGAGCAGTACTTC	CASSQEAYEQYF
TRBJ2-7	TRBV7-3	TRBD1	many	TGTGCCAGCAGCCCAGCCCCGGGACAGGGTATAGGGCAGTACTTC	CASSPAPGQGIGQYF
TRBJ1-1	TRBV5-1	-	many	TGCGCCAGCAGCTTAGTTAAGAACACTGAAGCTTTCTTT	CASSLVKNTEAFF
TRBJ1-2	TRBV27	-	-	TGTGCCAGCAGTTTAATGGGGACAAAATCTGGCTACACCTTC	CASSLMGTKSGYTF
TRBJ2-7	TRBV5-1	-	many	TGCGCCAGCAGCCCCGGGAAGCGGGCTTGGGAGCAGTACTTC	CASSPGKRAWEQYF
TRBJ2-1	TRBV7-9	TRBD1	-	TGTGCCAGCAGCGGGGACAGGAGCTCCTACAATGAGCAGTTCTTC	CASSGDRSSYNEQFF
TRBJ2-3	TRBV15	-	few	TGTGCCACCAGCAGAGCCGAGGGGGAGGTAGATACGCAGTATTTT	CATSRAEGEVDTQYF
TRBJ1-2	TRBV11-2	-	many	TGTGCCAGCTCCCTGGGGGGTAACTATGGCTACACCTTC	CASSLGGNYGYTF
TRBJ2-1	TRBV29-1	-	many	TGCAGCGTTGAAGGAGAAGAACTTAGGTCCTACAATGAGCAGTTCTTC	CSVEGEELRSYNEQFF
TRBJ2-7	TRBV5-1	-	many	TGCGCCAGCAGCTTGGTCAGGGGACGCTACGAGCAGTACTTC	CASSLVRGRYEQYF
TRBJ2-2	TRBV3-1	-	-	TGTGCCAGCAGCCAAGGGGCAGACACCGGGGAGCTGTTTTTT	CASSQGADTGELFF
TRBJ2-1	TRBV10-2	-	few	TGCGCCAGCAGGCCCCTGGGGAATGAGCAGTTCTTC	CASRPLGNEQFF
TRBJ2-1	TRBV30	-	few	TGTGCCTGGAGTGTACAAGGGTCAATCTACAATGAGCAGTTCTTC	CAWSVQGSIYNEQFF
TRBJ2-7	TRBV28	-	-	TGTGCCAGCAGGAACTTTAGCTACGACTACCCACACGAGCAGTACTTC	CASRNFSYDYPHEQYF
TRBJ2-1	TRBV6-1	-	-	TGTGCCAGCAGTTCCAACCACCCATACAATGAGCAGTTCTTC	CASSSNHPYNEQFF
TRBJ2-5	TRBV12-3/TRBV12-4	-	many	TGTGCCAGCAGTTTGTCGGAAGGAGAGACCCAGTACTTC	CASSLSEGETQYF
TRBJ2-7	TRBV7-9	-	few	TGTGCCAGCAGCTCCCTAGGCCGGGCTTACGAGCAGTACTTC	CASSSLGRAYEQYF
TRBJ1-5	TRBV20-1	-	many	TGCAGTGCTACAGGACCGACATCGGCCCAGCATTTT	CSATGPTSAQHF
TRBJ1-2	TRBV20-1	-	many	TGCAGTGCTAGGTTCATCGATGGCTACACCTTC	CSARFIDGYTF
TRBJ2-3	TRBV12-3/TRBV12-4	TRBD2	many	TGTGCCAGCAGTACCTCGACAGGGGGACTAGCGGGACACACAGATACGCAGTATTTT	CASSTSTGGLAGHTDTQYF
TRBJ1-6	TRBV27	-	-	TGTGCCAGCAGCCGGACGGGCGGTTATTCGCCCCTCCACTTT	CASSRTGGYSPLHF
TRBJ1-3	TRBV5-1	-	few	TGCGCCAGCAGCTCTGGACAGCTCTCTGGAAACACCATATATTTT	CASSSGQLSGNTIYF
TRBJ2-7	TRBV5-1	-	many	TGCGCCAGCAGCATACAGACCCCCGGCCCAGACGAGCAGTACTTC	CASSIQTPGPDEQYF
TRBJ2-2	TRBV18	-	-	TGTGCCAGCTCACCACCGACTAGGGCCACCGGGGAGCTGTTTTTT	CASSPPTRATGELFF
TRBJ2-6	TRBV29-1	-	few	TGCAGCGTTGATCCCCCCGGGGCCAACGTCCTGACTTTC	CSVDPPGANVLTF
TRBJ2-1	TRBV20-1	TRBD1	-	TGCAGTGCTAGAGCCGCCGGGACAGGGGGGTCCAATGAGCAGTTCTTC	CSARAAGTGGSNEQFF
TRBJ2-1	TRBV19	-	-	TGTGCCAGTAGTCTCGGGGGTCGTTCCTACAATGAGCAGTTCTTC	CASSLGGRSYNEQFF
TRBJ2-7	TRBV3-1	-	-	TGTGCCAGCAGCCTACTGGGGCGAGACTACGAGCAGTACTTC	CASSLLGRDYEQYF